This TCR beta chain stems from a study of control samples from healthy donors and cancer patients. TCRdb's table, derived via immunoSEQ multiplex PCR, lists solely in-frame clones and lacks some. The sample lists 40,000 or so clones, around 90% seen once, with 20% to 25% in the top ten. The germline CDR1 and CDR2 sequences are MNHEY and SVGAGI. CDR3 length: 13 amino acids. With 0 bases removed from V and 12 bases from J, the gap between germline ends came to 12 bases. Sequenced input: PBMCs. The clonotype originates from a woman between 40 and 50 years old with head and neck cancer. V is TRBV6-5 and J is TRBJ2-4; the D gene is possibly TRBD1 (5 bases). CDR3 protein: CASSYSDTGAQYF. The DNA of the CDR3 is TGTGCCAGCAGTTACTCGGACACTGGTGCTCAGTACTTC.